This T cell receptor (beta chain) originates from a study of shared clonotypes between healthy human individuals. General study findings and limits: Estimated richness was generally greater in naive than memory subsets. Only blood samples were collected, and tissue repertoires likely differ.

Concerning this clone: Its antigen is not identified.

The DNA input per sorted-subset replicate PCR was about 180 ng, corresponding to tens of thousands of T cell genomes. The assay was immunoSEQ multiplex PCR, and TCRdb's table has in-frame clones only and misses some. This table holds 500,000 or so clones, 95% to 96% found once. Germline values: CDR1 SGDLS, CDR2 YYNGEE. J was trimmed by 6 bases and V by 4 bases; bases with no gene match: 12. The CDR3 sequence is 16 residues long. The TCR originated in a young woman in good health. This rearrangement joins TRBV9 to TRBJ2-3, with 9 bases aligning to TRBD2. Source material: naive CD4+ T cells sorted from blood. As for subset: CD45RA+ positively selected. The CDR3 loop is CASSSSPWTSVDTQYF. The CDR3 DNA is TGTGCCAGCAGCTCTAGCCCCTGGACTAGCGTGGATACGCAGTATTTT.